Below, 6 T cell receptor beta chains from the same sample are listed, as sequenced in a study of blood T cell repertoires in COVID-19. Assay: immunoSEQ multiplex PCR; the TCRdb copy retains only in-frame clones and omits some. Among roughly 38,000 clones listed, just under 85% were seen once. The sequenced sample was peripheral blood. The source is a man aged 50 or older with active COVID-19.

The chain uses TRBV18 and TRBJ1-3, with 7 bases identical to TRBD1. CDR3 size: 17 residues. The germline gives CDR1 KGHSH, CDR2 LQKENI. J was trimmed by 0 bases and V by 3 bases; bases with no gene match: 8. The CDR3 DNA is TGTGCCAGCTCACCTCTGACGGGACAGTACTCTGGAAACACCATATATTTT. It translates to CASSPLTGQYSGNTIYF.

V is TRBV29-1 and J is TRBJ2-7; D unclear. Trimming took 1 base from V and 3 from J, leaving 22 bases between them. This CDR3 has 17 residues. CDR1 is SQVTM and CDR2 is ANQGSEA in the germline V gene. The CDR3 spells CSVEGPPTVRKLYEQYF. In DNA form, the CDR3 reads TGCAGCGTTGAAGGCCCCCCTACAGTTAGGAAGCTCTACGAGCAGTACTTC.

This chain joins TRBV28 and TRBJ2-7; TRBD2 agrees at 7 bases. V lost 1 base and J lost 2; bases outside the gene matches: 8. This CDR3 spans 16 amino acids. Germline CDR1 and CDR2: MDHEN and SYDVKM. The CDR3 sequence: CASSLSAGGRPYEQYF. In DNA form, the CDR3 reads TGTGCCAGCAGTTTATCTGCCGGCGGGAGACCCTACGAGCAGTACTTC.

This chain connects TRBV19 to TRBJ1-5; TRBD1 aligns across 11 bases. Germline assignment: CDR1 LNHDA and CDR2 SQIVND (reference sequence). The ends lost 6 bases at V and 3 bases at J; junction bases unmatched: 4. CDR3 length: 15 amino acids. The CDR3: CASRGTGGLNQPQHF. CDR3 sequence (DNA): TGTGCCAGTAGAGGGACAGGGGGGCTCAATCAGCCCCAGCATTTT.

The chain carries TRBV6-2 or TRBV6-3 and TRBJ2-2, with a tentative D call TRBD1 (5 bases). The V gene lost 2 bases and the J gene lost 4 bases, with 11 bases spanning the gap. CDR1 MNHEY and CDR2 SVGEGT come from the germline V gene. This CDR3 has 15 amino acids. CDR3 in DNA: TGTGCCAGCAGTTACGGGCAGGGTGTCACCGGGGAGCTGTTTTTT. Translated, it gives CASSYGQGVTGELFF.

This chain joins TRBV4-3 and TRBJ2-1; 8 bases are a match to TRBD2. The CDR3 is 17 amino acids. Unmatched junction bases numbered 7, after V lost 1 base and J lost 2 bases. The germline CDR1 and CDR2 sequences are LGHNA and YSLEER. In DNA, the CDR3 is TGCGCCAGCAGCCAAGTTTTAAGCGGGGGCCCCTACAATGAGCAGTTCTTC. It encodes CASSQVLSGGPYNEQFF.